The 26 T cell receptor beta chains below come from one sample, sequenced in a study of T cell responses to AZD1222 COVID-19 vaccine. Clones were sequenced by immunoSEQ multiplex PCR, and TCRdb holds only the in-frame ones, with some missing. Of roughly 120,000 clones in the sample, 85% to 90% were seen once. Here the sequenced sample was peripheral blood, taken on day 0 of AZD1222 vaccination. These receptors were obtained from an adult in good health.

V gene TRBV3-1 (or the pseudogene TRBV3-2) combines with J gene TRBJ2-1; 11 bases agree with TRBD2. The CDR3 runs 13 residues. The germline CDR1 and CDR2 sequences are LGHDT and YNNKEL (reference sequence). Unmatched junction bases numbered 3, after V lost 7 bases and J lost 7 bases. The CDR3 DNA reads TGTGCCAGCACCTCTAGCGGGGGGAATGAGCAGTTCTTC. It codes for CASTSSGGNEQFF.

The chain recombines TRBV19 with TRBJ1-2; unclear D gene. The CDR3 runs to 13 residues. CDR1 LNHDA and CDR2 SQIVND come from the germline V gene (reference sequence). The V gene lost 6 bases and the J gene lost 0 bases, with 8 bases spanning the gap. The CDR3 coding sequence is TGTGCCAGTAGCGACAATGCTAACTATGGCTACACCTTC. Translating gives CASSDNANYGYTF.

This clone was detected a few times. The CDR3 bases are TGCAGCGTTGCGAACACTGAAGCTTTCTTT. Its translation: CSVANTEAFF. V is TRBV29-1 and J is TRBJ1-1; D is undetermined. CDR1 SQVTM and CDR2 ANQGSEA come from the germline V gene. Trimming took 4 bases from V and 1 from J, leaving 1 base between them. The CDR3 is 10 amino acids.

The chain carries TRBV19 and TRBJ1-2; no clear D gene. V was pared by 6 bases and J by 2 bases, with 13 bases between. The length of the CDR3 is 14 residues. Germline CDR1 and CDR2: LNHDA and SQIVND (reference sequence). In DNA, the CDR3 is TGTGCCAGTAGCGTCGACGGGCAGAACTATGGCTACACCTTC. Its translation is CASSVDGQNYGYTF.

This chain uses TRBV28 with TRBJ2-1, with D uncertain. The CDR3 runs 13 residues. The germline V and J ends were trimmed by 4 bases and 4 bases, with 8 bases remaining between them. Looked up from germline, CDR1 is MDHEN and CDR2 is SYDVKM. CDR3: CASSSPPYNEQFF. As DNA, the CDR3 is TGTGCCAGCAGTTCTCCGCCTTACAATGAGCAGTTCTTC.

The CDR3 reads CASSARFGGDTQYF. CDR3 nucleotides: TGTGCCAGCAGCGCCCGGTTCGGTGGAGATACGCAGTATTTT. The rearrangement uses TRBV9 and TRBJ2-3; D unclear. V lost 3 bases and J 5 bases, leaving 13 bases between the germline ends. Germline V gives CDR1 SGDLS, CDR2 YYNGEE. The CDR3 runs to 14 residues. Full variable domain (outside the CDR3, taken from reference TRBV9 and TRBJ2-3): DSGVTQTPKHLITATGQRVTLRCSPRSGDLSVYWYQQSLDQGLQFLIQYYNGEERAKGNILERFSAQQFPDLHSELNLSSLELGDSALYFCASSARFGGDTQYFGPGTRLTVL.

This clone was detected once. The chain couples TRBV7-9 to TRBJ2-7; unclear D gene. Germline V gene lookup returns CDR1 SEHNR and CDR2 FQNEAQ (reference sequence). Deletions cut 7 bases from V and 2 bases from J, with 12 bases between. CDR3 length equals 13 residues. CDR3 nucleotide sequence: TGTGCCAGCACCCCTCCCCATACCTACGAGCAGTACTTC. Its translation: CASTPPHTYEQYF.

The CDR3: CASSPKTSGGFHSYEQYF. Here the CDR3 DNA reads TGTGCCAGCTCACCTAAGACTAGCGGGGGTTTCCACTCCTACGAGCAGTACTTC. The chain is built from TRBV18 and TRBJ2-7; TRBD2 agrees at 12 bases. Germline CDR1 and CDR2: KGHSH and LQKENI. The J segment lost 0 bases and the V segment lost 3 bases, leaving 9 bases of the junction unmatched. The CDR3 spans 18 residues.

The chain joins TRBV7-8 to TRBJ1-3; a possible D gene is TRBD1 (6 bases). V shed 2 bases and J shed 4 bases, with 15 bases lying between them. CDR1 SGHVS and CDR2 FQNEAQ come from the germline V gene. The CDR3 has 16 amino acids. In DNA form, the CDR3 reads TGTGCCAGCAGCTTAAGAGGGGGGCGCACCGGAAACACCATATATTTT. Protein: CASSLRGGRTGNTIYF.

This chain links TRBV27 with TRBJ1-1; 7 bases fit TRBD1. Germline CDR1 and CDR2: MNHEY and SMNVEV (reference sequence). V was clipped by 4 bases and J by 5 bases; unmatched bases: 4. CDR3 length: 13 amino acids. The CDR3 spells CASSYTGVTEAFF. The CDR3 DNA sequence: TGTGCCAGCAGTTACACAGGGGTTACTGAAGCTTTCTTT.

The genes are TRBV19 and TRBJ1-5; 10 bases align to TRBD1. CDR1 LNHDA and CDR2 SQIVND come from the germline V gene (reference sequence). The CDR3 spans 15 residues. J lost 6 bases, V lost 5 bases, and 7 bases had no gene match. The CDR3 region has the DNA TGTGCCAGTAGTCCCCTGGGACAGGGGAGTCAGCCCCAGCATTTT. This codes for CASSPLGQGSQPQHF.

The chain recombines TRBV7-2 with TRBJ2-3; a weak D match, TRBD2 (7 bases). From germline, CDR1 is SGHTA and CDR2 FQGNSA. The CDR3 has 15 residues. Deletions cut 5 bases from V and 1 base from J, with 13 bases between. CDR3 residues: CASSPWGGGTDTQYF. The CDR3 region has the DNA TGTGCCAGCAGCCCCTGGGGGGGCGGCACAGATACGCAGTATTTT.

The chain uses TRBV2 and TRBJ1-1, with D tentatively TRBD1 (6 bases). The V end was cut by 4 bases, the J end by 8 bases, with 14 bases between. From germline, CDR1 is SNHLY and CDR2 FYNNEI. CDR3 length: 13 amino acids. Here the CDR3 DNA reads TGTGCCAGCAGTGGGCAGGGAGGGGGAGAAGCTTTCTTT. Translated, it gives CASSGQGGGEAFF.

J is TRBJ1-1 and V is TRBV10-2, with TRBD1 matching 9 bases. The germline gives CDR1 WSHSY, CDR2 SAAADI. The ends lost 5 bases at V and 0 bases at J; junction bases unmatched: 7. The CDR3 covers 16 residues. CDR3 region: CASSRDREDMNTEAFF. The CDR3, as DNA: TGCGCCAGCAGTCGGGACAGGGAGGACATGAACACTGAAGCTTTCTTT.

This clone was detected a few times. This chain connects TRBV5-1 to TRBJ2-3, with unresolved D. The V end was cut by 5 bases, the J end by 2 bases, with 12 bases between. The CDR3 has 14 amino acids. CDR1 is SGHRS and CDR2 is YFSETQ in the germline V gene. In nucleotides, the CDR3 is TGCGCCAGCAGTCCCTACTCGAACACAGATACGCAGTATTTT. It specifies CASSPYSNTDTQYF. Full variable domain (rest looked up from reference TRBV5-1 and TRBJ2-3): KAGVTQTPRYLIKTRGQQVTLSCSPISGHRSVSWYQQTPGQGLQFLFEYFSETQRNKGNFPGRFSGRQFSNSRSEMNVSTLELGDSALYLCASSPYSNTDTQYFGPGTRLTVL.

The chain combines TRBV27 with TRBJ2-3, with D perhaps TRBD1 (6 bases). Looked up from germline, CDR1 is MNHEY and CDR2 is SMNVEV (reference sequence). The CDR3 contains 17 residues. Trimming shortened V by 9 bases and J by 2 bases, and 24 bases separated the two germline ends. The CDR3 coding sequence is TGTGCCAGTGGATTTACCCCGGGGACAAGTTACACAGATACGCAGTATTTT. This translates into CASGFTPGTSYTDTQYF.

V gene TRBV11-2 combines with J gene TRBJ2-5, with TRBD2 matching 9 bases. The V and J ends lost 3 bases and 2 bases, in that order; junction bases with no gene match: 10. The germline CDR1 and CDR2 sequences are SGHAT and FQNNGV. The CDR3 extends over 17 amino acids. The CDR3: CASSLGSTSGAQETQYF. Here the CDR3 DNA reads TGTGCCAGCAGCTTGGGTTCGACTAGCGGAGCTCAAGAGACCCAGTACTTC.

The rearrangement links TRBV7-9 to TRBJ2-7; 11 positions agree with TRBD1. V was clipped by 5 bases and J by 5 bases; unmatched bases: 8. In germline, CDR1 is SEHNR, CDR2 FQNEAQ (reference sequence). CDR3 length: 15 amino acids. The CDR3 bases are TGTGCCAGCAGCCAATGGACAGGGGGCCAGGACGAGCAGTACTTC. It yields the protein CASSQWTGGQDEQYF.

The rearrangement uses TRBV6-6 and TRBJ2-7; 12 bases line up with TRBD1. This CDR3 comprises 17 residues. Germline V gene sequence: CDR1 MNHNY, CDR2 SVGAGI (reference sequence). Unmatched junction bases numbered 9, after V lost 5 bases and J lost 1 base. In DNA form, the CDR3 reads TGTGCCAGCAGTCAACTTCCGGGACAGGGGGCATCCTACGAGCAGTACTTC. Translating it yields CASSQLPGQGASYEQYF.

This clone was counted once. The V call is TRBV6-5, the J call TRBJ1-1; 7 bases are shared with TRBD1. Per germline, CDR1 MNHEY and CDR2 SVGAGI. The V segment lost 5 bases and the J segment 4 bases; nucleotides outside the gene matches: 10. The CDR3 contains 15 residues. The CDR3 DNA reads TGTGCCAGCAGTAGGCTGACAGGGAGTAGCACTGAAGCTTTCTTT. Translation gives CASSRLTGSSTEAFF.

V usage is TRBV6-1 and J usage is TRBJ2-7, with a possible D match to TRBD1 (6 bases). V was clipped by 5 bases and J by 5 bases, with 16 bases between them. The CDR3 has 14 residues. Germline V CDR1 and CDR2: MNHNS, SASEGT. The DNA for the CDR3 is TGTGCCAGCAGTTATCTCCGGGACAAGGACGAGCAGTACTTC. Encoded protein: CASSYLRDKDEQYF.

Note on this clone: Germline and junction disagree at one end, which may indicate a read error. Here the CDR3 reads CSARPAAMDPF. In DNA, the CDR3 is TGCAGTGCTAGACCGGCGGCAATGGATCCATTT. The chain combines TRBV20-1 with TRBJ1-1; D is uncertain. The germline V gene has CDR1 DFQATT and CDR2 SNEGSKA (reference sequence). The CDR3 spans 11 residues.

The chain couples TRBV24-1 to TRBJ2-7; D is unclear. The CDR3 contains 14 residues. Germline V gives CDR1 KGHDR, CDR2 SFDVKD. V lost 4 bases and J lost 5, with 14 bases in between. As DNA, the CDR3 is TGTGCCACCAGTGACTACGGACGTCTTCACGAGCAGTACTTC. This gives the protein CATSDYGRLHEQYF.

DNA for the CDR3: TGCAGCGTTGGTGGCAGGGATGGGCAGCCCCAGCATTTT. Protein product: CSVGGRDGQPQHF. The chain joins TRBV29-1 to TRBJ1-5; the D gene is possibly TRBD1 (5 bases). Deletions cut 4 bases from V and 7 bases from J, with 14 bases between. The CDR3 extends over 13 amino acids. Germline values: CDR1 SQVTM, CDR2 ANQGSEA.

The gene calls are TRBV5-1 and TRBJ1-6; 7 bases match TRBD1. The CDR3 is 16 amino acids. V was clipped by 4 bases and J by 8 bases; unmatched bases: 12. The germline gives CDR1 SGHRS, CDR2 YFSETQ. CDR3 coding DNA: TGCGCCAGCAGCGGCACCCTGGGCAGGGGGGATTCACCCCTCCACTTT. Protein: CASSGTLGRGDSPLHF. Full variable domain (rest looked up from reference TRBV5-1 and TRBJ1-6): KAGVTQTPRYLIKTRGQQVTLSCSPISGHRSVSWYQQTPGQGLQFLFEYFSETQRNKGNFPGRFSGRQFSNSRSEMNVSTLELGDSALYLCASSGTLGRGDSPLHFGNGTRLTVT.

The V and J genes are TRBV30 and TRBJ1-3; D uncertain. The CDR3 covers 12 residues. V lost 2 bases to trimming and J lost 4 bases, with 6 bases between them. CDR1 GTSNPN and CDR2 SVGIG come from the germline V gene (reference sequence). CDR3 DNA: TGTGCCTGGAGTCTCAGAGGAAACACCATATATTTT. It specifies CAWSLRGNTIYF.